This is a list of T cell receptor beta chains from one sample in a study of OX40 agonist ivuxolimab in advanced cancers. Clones were sequenced by immunoSEQ multiplex PCR, and TCRdb holds only the in-frame ones, with some missing. Of 70,000 to 95,000 clones listed, around 94% are singletons. The input for sequencing was CD4+ or CD8+ T cells sorted from blood, taken in a trial of the OX40 agonist ivuxolimab. The source of these receptors is an adult with an advanced solid tumor such as melanoma, head and neck, liver or kidney cancer. Both conserved end residues are part of each CDR3. The D gene is left open where the match is weak. Clone size appears in some rows only: once, few, many, or a class for an expanded clone.

TRBJ2-5 | . | 14 | . | TRBV27 | CATIPRGEVKTQYF | TGTGCCACGATCCCCCGAGGGGAGGTAAAGACCCAGTACTTC
TRBJ2-7 | . | 13 | . | TRBV7-2 | CASRSGGTYEQYF | TGTGCCAGCAGGTCGGGGGGCACCTACGAGCAGTACTTC
TRBJ2-7 | . | 14 | . | TRBV27 | CASSPRGPNYEQYF | TGTGCCAGCAGTCCGCGTGGCCCCAACTACGAGCAGTACTTC
TRBJ1-2 | . | 15 | . | TRBV6-6 | CASRDTGGANYGYTF | TGTGCCAGCAGAGATACGGGGGGGGCTAACTATGGCTACACCTTC
TRBJ1-1 | . | 13 | TRBD1 | TRBV27 | CASSSGGRTEAFF | TGTGCCAGCAGTTCAGGGGGTCGGACTGAAGCTTTCTTT
TRBJ1-6 | once | 14 | TRBD1 | TRBV6-4 | CASSEAGGNSPLHF | TGTGCCAGCAGTGAGGCAGGGGGGAATTCACCCCTCCACTTT
TRBJ2-1 | . | 15 | TRBD2 | TRBV15 | CATSRDSGRRDEQFF | TGTGCCACCAGCAGAGATAGCGGGAGGAGGGATGAGCAGTTCTTC
TRBJ2-7 | . | 14 | . | TRBV19 | CASSIDARFVEQYF | TGTGCCAGTAGTATAGACGCAAGATTCGTGGAGCAGTACTTC
TRBJ2-5 | . | 15 | . | TRBV4-2 | CASSQDEGLEETQYF | TGTGCCAGCAGCCAAGATGAGGGTTTAGAAGAGACCCAGTACTTC
TRBJ2-1 | . | 13 | . | TRBV7-2 | CASSSTVNNEQFF | TGTGCCAGCAGCTCGACAGTAAACAATGAGCAGTTCTTC
TRBJ2-7 | . | 12 | . | TRBV5-6 | CASSGLTYEQYF | TGTGCCAGCAGCGGGTTAACCTACGAGCAGTACTTC
TRBJ1-3 | . | 14 | . | TRBV7-6 | CASSDGLSGNTIYF | TGTGCCAGCAGCGATGGGTTATCTGGAAACACCATATATTTT
TRBJ1-2 | . | 11 | . | TRBV9 | CASGGSYGYTF | TGTGCCAGTGGGGGGTCCTATGGCTACACCTTC
TRBJ2-7 | once | 13 | . | TRBV11-2 | CASSPPDSYEQYF | TGTGCCAGCAGCCCCCCCGATTCCTACGAGCAGTACTTC
TRBJ2-7 | . | 15 | TRBD2 | TRBV5-1 | CASNTEGGAYYEQYF | TGCGCCAGCAACACGGAGGGAGGGGCCTACTACGAGCAGTACTTC
TRBJ2-5 | . | 14 | . | TRBV28 | CASSFTQYQETQYF | TGTGCCAGCAGTTTTACACAGTACCAAGAGACCCAGTACTTC
TRBJ2-3 | . | 15 | TRBD2 | TRBV4-3 | CASSQRTRDTDTQYF | TGCGCCAGCAGCCAACGGACTAGGGACACAGATACGCAGTATTTT
TRBJ1-3 | once | 16 | TRBD1 | TRBV11-3 | CASSSGTDLSGNTIYF | TGTGCCAGCAGCTCCGGGACAGACCTCTCTGGAAACACCATATATTTT
TRBJ2-2 | . | 14 | . | TRBV19 | CASSMGTYTGELFF | TGTGCCAGTAGTATGGGGACTTACACCGGGGAGCTGTTTTTT
TRBJ2-2 | . | 14 | . | TRBV7-9 | CASSPLAGTGELFF | TGTGCCAGCAGCCCCCTTGCGGGGACCGGGGAGCTGTTTTTT
TRBJ2-7 | . | 14 | TRBD1 | TRBV10-2 | CASSEGQGPYEQYF | TGCGCCAGCAGCGAAGGACAGGGACCCTACGAGCAGTACTTC
TRBJ2-1 | . | 16 | . | TRBV5-6 | CASSLITSGLGNEQFF | TGTGCCAGCAGCTTGATCACCTCAGGGTTGGGCAATGAGCAGTTCTTC